The rows below give T cell receptor beta chains drawn from one sample of a study of blood T cell repertoires in COVID-19. Clones were sequenced by immunoSEQ multiplex PCR, and TCRdb holds only the in-frame ones, with some missing. The data contain 70,000 to 95,000 clones, around nine tenths of them singletons. The sequenced sample consisted of peripheral blood. The receptor set was obtained from a woman of 80 years or more with acute or convalescent COVID-19. Both conserved end residues are part of each CDR3. D genes are given only for firm matches. Some rows mark clone size as missing; the rest say once, few, many or name a class of expanded clone.

>TRBJ1-6|.|.|TRBV30
CAWSISNPGVLGSPLHF
TGTGCCTGGAGCATCTCAAACCCGGGAGTTCTGGGTTCACCCCTCCACTTT
>TRBJ2-1|once|.|TRBV28
CASRGTTRLGEQFF
TGTGCCAGCAGGGGAACGACTAGGCTGGGTGAGCAGTTCTTC
>TRBJ2-3|few|.|TRBV5-6
CASSLGSTGVSTQYF
TGTGCCAGCAGCTTGGGGTCGACGGGTGTGTCTACGCAGTATTTT
>TRBJ2-5|.|.|TRBV29-1
CSVWQQGTQYF
TGCAGCGTTTGGCAGCAGGGGACCCAGTACTTC
>TRBJ2-3|once|.|TRBV5-1
CASSPKEEGTDTQYF
TGCGCCAGCAGCCCTAAGGAGGAGGGCACAGATACGCAGTATTTT
>TRBJ2-6|.|TRBD1|TRBV7-2
CASSLVPGGAGANVLTF
TGTGCCAGCAGCTTAGTTCCAGGGGGCGCCGGGGCCAACGTCCTGACTTTC
>TRBJ2-7|.|.|TRBV3-1/TRBV3-2
CASSQEGWTVLF
TGTGCCAGCAGCCAAGAGGGATGGACAGTACTTTTC
>TRBJ1-1|.|.|TRBV4-2
CASSQDRANTEAFF
TGTGCCAGCAGCCAAGACAGGGCAAACACTGAAGCTTTCTTT
>TRBJ2-1|once|TRBD1|TRBV7-3
CASSPDRGEYNEQFF
TGTGCCAGCAGCCCCGACAGGGGGGAATACAATGAGCAGTTCTTC
>TRBJ1-5|.|.|TRBV19
CASSNSGFGGVDYSNQPQHF
TGTGCCAGTAGTAACTCTGGATTTGGCGGGGTCGACTATAGCAATCAGCCCCAGCATTTT
>TRBJ2-2|.|.|TRBV2
CASSGTNTGELFF
TGTGCCAGCAGTGGTACGAACACCGGGGAGCTGTTTTTT
>TRBJ2-1|.|TRBD2|TRBV19
CASSGLAGGDNEQFF
TGTGCCAGTAGCGGACTAGCGGGGGGGGACAATGAGCAGTTCTTC
>TRBJ2-3|.|TRBD1|TRBV6-5
CASRRTGANTDTQYF
TGTGCCAGCAGACGGACAGGGGCCAACACAGATACGCAGTATTTT
>TRBJ1-5|.|.|TRBV6-2/TRBV6-3
CASSTDSHSNQPQHF
TGTGCCAGCAGTACGGACAGCCATAGCAATCAGCCCCAGCATTTT
>TRBJ2-7|.|TRBD1|TRBV3-1/TRBV3-2
CASSQGQGLTYEQYF
TGTGCCAGCAGCCAGGGACAGGGTTTAACCTACGAGCAGTACTTC
>TRBJ2-1|.|TRBD2|TRBV27
CASTPKFRLAGEGNEQFF
TGTGCCAGCACTCCCAAATTTCGACTAGCGGGAGAAGGCAATGAGCAGTTCTTC
>TRBJ2-5|.|TRBD2|TRBV3-1/TRBV3-2
CASSQPRGGWRETQYF
TGTGCCAGCAGCCAACCTCGGGGGGGCTGGAGAGAGACCCAGTACTTC
>TRBJ1-2|.|TRBD1|TRBV5-6
CASSATGGLSGGYTF
TGTGCCAGCAGCGCCACAGGGGGCCTCTCGGGTGGCTACACCTTC
>TRBJ2-3|.|TRBD2|TRBV6-5
CASKLAEHTDTQYF
TGTGCCAGCAAACTAGCGGAGCACACAGATACGCAGTATTTT